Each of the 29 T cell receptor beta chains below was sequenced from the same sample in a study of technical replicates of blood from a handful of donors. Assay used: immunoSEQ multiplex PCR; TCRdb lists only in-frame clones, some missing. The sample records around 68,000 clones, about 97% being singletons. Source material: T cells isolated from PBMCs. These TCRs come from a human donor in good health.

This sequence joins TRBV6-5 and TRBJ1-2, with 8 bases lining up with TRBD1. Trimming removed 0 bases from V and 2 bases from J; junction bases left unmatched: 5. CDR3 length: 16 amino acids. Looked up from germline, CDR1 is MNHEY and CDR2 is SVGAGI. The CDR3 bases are TGTGCCAGCAGTTACTCGACAGGGGAGGTCAACTATGGCTACACCTTC. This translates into CASSYSTGEVNYGYTF.

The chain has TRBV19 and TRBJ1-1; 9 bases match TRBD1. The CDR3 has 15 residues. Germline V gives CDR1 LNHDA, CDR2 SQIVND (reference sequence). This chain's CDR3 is CGASRTGASYTEAFF. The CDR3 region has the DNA TGTGGAGCTAGTAGGACAGGGGCTTCGTACACTGAAGCTTTCTTT.

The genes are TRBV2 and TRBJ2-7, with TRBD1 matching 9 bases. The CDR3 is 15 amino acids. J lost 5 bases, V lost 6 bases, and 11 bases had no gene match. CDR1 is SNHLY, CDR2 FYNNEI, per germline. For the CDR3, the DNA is TGTGCCAGCAGGGCTCCCGGGACAGGGATCGACGAGCAGTACTTC. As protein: CASRAPGTGIDEQYF.

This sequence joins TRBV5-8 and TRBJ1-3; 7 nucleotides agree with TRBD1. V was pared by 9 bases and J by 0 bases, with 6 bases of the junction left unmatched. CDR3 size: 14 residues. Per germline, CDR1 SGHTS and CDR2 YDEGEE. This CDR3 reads CANPDRSSGNTIYF. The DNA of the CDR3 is TGTGCCAACCCGGACAGGAGCTCTGGAAACACCATATATTTT. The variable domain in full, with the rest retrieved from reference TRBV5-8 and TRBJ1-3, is EAGVTQSPTHLIKTRGQQATLRCSPISGHTSVYWYQQALGLGLQFLLWYDEGEERNRGNFPPRFSGRQFPNYSSELNVNALELEDSALYLCANPDRSSGNTIYFGEGSWLTVV.

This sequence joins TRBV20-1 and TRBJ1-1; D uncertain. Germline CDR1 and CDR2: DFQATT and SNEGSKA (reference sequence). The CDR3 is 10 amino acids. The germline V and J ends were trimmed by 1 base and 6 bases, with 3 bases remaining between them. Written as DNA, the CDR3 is TGCAGTGCTAGAGGCGCTGAAGCTTTCTTT. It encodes CSARGAEAFF.

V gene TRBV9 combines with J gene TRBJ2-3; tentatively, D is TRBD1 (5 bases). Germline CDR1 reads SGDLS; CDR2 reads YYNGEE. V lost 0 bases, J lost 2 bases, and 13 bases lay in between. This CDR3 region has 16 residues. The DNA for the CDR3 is TGTGCCAGCAGCGTAGACGGACACGGAAACACAGATACGCAGTATTTT. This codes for CASSVDGHGNTDTQYF.

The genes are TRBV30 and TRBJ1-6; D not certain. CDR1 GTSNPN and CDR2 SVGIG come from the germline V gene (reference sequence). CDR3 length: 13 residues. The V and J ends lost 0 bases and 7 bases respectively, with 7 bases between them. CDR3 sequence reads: CAWSVYSNSPLHF. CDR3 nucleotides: TGTGCCTGGAGTGTTTACTCCAATTCACCCCTCCACTTT.

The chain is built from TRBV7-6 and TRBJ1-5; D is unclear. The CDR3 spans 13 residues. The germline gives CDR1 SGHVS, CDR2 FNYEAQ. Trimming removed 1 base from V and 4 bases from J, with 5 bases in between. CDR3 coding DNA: TGTGCCAGCAGCTTAGATCTTAATCAGCCCCAGCATTTT. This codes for CASSLDLNQPQHF.

CDR3 bases: TGTGCCAGCAGTTCTAAGATAGCGGGTTTTGGTGAGCAGTTCTTC. Its protein product is CASSSKIAGFGEQFF. The gene calls are TRBV27 and TRBJ2-1; 7 nucleotides agree with TRBD2. The CDR3 contains 15 residues. V trimming: 4 bases; J trimming: 9 bases; junction bases outside the gene matches: 12. Per the germline V gene, CDR1 is MNHEY and CDR2 is SMNVEV (reference sequence).

DNA of the CDR3: TGTGCCAGCAGTTATGGGGTGGGAGGCTACGAGCAGTACTTC. Amino acids: CASSYGVGGYEQYF. This chain connects TRBV6-5 to TRBJ2-7; the D gene is possibly TRBD2 (6 bases). Looked up from germline, CDR1 is MNHEY and CDR2 is SVGAGI. The CDR3 covers 14 residues. The V end was cut by 3 bases, the J end by 3 bases, with 12 bases between.

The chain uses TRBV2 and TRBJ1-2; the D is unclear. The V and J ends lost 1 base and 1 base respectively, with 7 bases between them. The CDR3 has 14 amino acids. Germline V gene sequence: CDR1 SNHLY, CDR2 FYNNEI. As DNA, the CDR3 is TGTGCCAGCAGTGAAGGTCAGATTAACTATGGCTACACCTTC. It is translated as CASSEGQINYGYTF. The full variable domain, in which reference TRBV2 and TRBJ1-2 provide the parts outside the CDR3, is EPEVTQTPSHQVTQMGQEVILRCVPISNHLYFYWYRQILGQKVEFLVSFYNNEISEKSEIFDDQFSVERPDGSNFTLKIRSTKLEDSAMYFCASSEGQINYGYTFGSGTRLTVV.

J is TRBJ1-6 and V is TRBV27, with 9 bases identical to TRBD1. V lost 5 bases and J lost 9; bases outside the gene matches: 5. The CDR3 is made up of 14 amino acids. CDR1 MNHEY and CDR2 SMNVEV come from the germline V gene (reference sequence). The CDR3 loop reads CASSLGTGLSPLHF. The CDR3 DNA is TGTGCCAGCAGTCTTGGGACAGGGCTTTCACCCCTCCACTTT.

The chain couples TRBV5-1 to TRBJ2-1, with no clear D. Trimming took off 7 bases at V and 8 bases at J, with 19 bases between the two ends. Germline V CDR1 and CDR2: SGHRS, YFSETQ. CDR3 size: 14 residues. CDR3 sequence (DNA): TGCGCCAGCTGTTTTGGGCTTCCGGTGGATGAGCAGTTCTTC. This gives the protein CASCFGLPVDEQFF.

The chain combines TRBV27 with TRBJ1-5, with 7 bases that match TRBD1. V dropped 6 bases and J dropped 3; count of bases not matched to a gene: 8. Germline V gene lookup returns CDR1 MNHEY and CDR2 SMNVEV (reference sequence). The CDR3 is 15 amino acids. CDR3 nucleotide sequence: TGTGCCAGCAGCCAAGGACAGGTCAACAATCAGCCCCAGCATTTT. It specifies CASSQGQVNNQPQHF.

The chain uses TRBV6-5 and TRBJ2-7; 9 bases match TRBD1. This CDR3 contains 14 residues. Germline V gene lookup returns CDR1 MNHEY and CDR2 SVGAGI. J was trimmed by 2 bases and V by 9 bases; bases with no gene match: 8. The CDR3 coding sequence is TGTGCCAGTAACCCGAGGACAGGGGCCTACGAGCAGTACTTC. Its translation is CASNPRTGAYEQYF.

CDR3 nucleotide sequence: TGCGCCAGCAGCCCCGAAGTCACAGGACCACTCTATGGCTACACCTTC. It yields the protein CASSPEVTGPLYGYTF. The chain recombines TRBV4-3 with TRBJ1-2; tentatively, D is TRBD1 (5 bases). The CDR3 length is 16 residues. The V and J ends lost 4 bases and 4 bases respectively, with 19 bases between them. Germline lookup yields CDR1 LGHNA and CDR2 YSLEER.

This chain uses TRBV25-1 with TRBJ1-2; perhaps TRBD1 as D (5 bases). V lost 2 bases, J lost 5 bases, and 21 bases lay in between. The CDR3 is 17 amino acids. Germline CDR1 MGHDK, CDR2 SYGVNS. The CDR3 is CASSEVGAGTNLYGYTF. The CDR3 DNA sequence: TGTGCCAGCAGTGAAGTCGGTGCGGGGACTAACCTTTATGGCTACACCTTC.

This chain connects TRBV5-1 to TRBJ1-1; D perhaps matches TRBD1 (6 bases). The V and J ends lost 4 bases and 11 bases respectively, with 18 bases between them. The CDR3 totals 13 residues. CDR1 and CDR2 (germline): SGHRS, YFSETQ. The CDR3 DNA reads TGCGCCAGCAGCCCCGGTAACAGGGACGATGCTTTCTTT. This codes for CASSPGNRDDAFF. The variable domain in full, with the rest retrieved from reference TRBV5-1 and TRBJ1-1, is KAGVTQTPRYLIKTRGQQVTLSCSPISGHRSVSWYQQTPGQGLQFLFEYFSETQRNKGNFPGRFSGRQFSNSRSEMNVSTLELGDSALYLCASSPGNRDDAFFGQGTRLTVV.

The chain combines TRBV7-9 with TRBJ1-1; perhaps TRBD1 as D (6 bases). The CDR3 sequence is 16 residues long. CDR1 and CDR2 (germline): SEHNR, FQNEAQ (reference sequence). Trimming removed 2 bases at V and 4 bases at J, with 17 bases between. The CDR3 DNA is TGTGCCAGCAGCTTATTGGGGGCGGGGGTTGGCACTGAAGCTTTCTTT. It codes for CASSLLGAGVGTEAFF.

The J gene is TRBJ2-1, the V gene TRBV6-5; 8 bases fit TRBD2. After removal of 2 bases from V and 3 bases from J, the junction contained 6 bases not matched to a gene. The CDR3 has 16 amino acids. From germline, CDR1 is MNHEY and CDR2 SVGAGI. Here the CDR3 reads CASSYDAGTSYNEQFF. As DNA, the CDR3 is TGTGCCAGCAGTTACGACGCCGGGACTAGCTACAATGAGCAGTTCTTC.

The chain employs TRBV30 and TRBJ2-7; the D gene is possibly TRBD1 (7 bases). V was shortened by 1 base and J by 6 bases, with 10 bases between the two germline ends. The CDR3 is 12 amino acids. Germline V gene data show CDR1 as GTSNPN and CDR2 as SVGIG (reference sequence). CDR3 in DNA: TGTGCCTGGAGTGGGCAGGGGGGCGAGCAGTACTTC. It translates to CAWSGQGGEQYF.

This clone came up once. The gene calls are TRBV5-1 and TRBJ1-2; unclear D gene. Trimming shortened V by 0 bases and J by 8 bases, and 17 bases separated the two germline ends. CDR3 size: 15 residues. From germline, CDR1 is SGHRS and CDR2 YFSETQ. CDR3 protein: CASSLGGLDPMGYTF. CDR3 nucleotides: TGCGCCAGCAGCTTGGGAGGGTTGGACCCTATGGGCTACACCTTC.

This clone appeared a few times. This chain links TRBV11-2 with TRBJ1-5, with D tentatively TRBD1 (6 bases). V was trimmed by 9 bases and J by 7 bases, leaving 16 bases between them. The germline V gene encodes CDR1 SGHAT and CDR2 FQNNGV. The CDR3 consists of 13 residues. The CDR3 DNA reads TGTGCCAGTCAACAGGGTCTGGGGCAGCCCCAGCATTTT. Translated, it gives CASQQGLGQPQHF.

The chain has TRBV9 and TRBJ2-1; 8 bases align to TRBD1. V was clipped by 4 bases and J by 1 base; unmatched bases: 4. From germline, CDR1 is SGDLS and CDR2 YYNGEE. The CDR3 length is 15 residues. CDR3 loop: CASSPGQGSYNEQFF. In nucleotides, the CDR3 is TGTGCCAGCAGCCCTGGACAGGGATCCTACAATGAGCAGTTCTTC.

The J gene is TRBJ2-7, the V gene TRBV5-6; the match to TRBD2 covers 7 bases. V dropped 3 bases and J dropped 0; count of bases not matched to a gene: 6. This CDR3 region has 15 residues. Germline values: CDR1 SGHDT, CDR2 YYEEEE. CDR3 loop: CASSSPGLYSYEQYF. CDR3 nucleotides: TGTGCCAGCAGCTCACCGGGACTATACTCCTACGAGCAGTACTTC.

The CDR3 nucleotides are TGTGCCAGCAGCGCAAATCTACCCTACGAGCAGTACTTC. Amino acid sequence: CASSANLPYEQYF. This sequence joins TRBV7-9 and TRBJ2-7; no reliable D call. Per germline, CDR1 SEHNR and CDR2 FQNEAQ (reference sequence). V shed 5 bases and J shed 2 bases, with 10 bases lying between them. This CDR3 spans 13 amino acids.

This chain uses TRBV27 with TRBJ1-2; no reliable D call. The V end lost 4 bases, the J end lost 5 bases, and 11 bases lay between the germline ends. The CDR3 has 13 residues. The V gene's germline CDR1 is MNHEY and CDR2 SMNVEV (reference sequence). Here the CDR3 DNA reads TGTGCCAGCAGTTCAACTCCACGATATGGCTACACCTTC. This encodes CASSSTPRYGYTF.

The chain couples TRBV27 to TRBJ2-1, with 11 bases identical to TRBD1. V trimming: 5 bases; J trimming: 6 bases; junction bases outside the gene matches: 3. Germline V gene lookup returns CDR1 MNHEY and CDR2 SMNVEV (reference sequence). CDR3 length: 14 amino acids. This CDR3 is CASSPGTGGNEQFF. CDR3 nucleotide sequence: TGTGCCAGCAGTCCTGGGACAGGGGGCAATGAGCAGTTCTTC.

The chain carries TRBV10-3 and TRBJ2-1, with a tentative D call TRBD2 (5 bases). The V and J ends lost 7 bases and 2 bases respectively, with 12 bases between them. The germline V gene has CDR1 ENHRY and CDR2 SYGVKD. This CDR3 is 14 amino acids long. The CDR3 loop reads CAINGDNTYNEQFF. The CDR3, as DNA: TGTGCCATCAACGGGGATAACACCTACAATGAGCAGTTCTTC.